This T cell receptor (beta chain) was observed in a study of blood T cell repertoires in COVID-19. Study information: Samples came from the United States, Italy and Spain, spanning acute and convalescent COVID-19. Nucleic acid was either cDNA or gDNA, and it came from T cells, B-cell-depleted T cells, or PBMCs.

V shed 0 bases and J shed 5 bases, with 8 bases lying between them. The germline V gene encodes CDR1 SGHNT and CDR2 YYREEE (reference sequence). This CDR3 comprises 14 residues. Study processing details: Amplification from reference gene primers served as the basis for estimated nucleated cell counts. The data were produced by immunoSEQ multiplex PCR, yet TCRdb's version contains in-frame clones alone and is incomplete. Clone size and the V and J calls come from that table; the DNA yielded D and trimming. The sample yields approximately 280,000 clones, around 90% seen once. The chain links TRBV5-4 to TRBJ2-2; D might be TRBD2 (5 bases). The sequence came from a man between 45 and 60 years old with acute or convalescent COVID-19. The sample consisted of peripheral blood. Here the CDR3 reads CASSLAGDTGELFF. The CDR3 coding sequence is TGTGCCAGCAGCTTGGCCGGGGATACCGGGGAGCTGTTTTTT.